These T cell receptor beta chains were read from a single sample in a study of blood T cell repertoires in COVID-19. Assay used: immunoSEQ multiplex PCR; TCRdb lists only in-frame clones, some missing. The data contain tens of thousands of clones, around 80% of them seen just once; the ten biggest clones take up approximately 2.4%. The sequenced sample consisted of peripheral blood. These receptors were obtained from a man older than 75 with active or convalescent COVID-19. Each CDR3 is given with its conserved first and last residue. A D gene is named only where the DNA matches it firmly. A clone size is listed for some rows: how often the clone was seen (once, few, many), or a class if it is expanded.

CDR3nt: TGTGCCAGCAGCGCCTTCGGGGGGCAGAATTCACCCCTCCACTTT
CDR3aa: CASSAFGGQNSPLHF
j_gene: TRBJ1-6
v_gene: TRBV9
abundance: NA
d_gene: NA

CDR3nt: TGCGCCAGCAGTCGGGACAGGGGGAGCTATGGCTACACCTTC
CDR3aa: CASSRDRGSYGYTF
j_gene: TRBJ1-2
v_gene: TRBV4-1
abundance: few
d_gene: TRBD1

CDR3nt: TGTGCCAGCAGTCCTGGGACAGGGGGCAAAACTGAAGCTTTCTTT
CDR3aa: CASSPGTGGKTEAFF
j_gene: TRBJ1-1
v_gene: TRBV6-5
abundance: NA
d_gene: TRBD1

CDR3nt: TGTGCCAGCAGCCCGGACTGGCAGGGGAATACGCAGTATTTT
CDR3aa: CASSPDWQGNTQYF
j_gene: TRBJ2-3
v_gene: TRBV5-4
abundance: NA
d_gene: NA

CDR3nt: TGTGCCAGCAGTTCTACTAGCGGGAGTATAAGGGGCGAGCAGTACTTC
CDR3aa: CASSSTSGSIRGEQYF
j_gene: TRBJ2-7
v_gene: TRBV6-5
abundance: NA
d_gene: TRBD2

CDR3nt: TGTGCCAGCAGCCAAGTCCCAGGGGACCTAGGCTACACCTTC
CDR3aa: CASSQVPGDLGYTF
j_gene: TRBJ1-2
v_gene: TRBV3-1/TRBV3-2
abundance: NA
d_gene: NA

CDR3nt: TGCGCCAGCAGCCAAGACTATGATCGTGGGGACTTAACCTACGAGCAGTACTTC
CDR3aa: CASSQDYDRGDLTYEQYF
j_gene: TRBJ2-7
v_gene: TRBV4-1
abundance: NA
d_gene: NA

CDR3nt: TGTGCCAGCAGTTTTTCCAGGGGGGTTAGGAACATTCAGTACTTC
CDR3aa: CASSFSRGVRNIQYF
j_gene: TRBJ2-4
v_gene: TRBV28
abundance: NA
d_gene: NA

CDR3nt: TGTGCCAGCAGCTTAGCGGGCGGGTACTATGGCTACACCTTC
CDR3aa: CASSLAGGYYGYTF
j_gene: TRBJ1-2
v_gene: TRBV7-9
abundance: NA
d_gene: NA

CDR3nt: TGTGCTAGTGGTTCACCGACAGGAGGTGGGAACACCGGGGAGCTGTTTTTT
CDR3aa: CASGSPTGGGNTGELFF
j_gene: TRBJ2-2
v_gene: TRBV12-5
abundance: NA
d_gene: NA

CDR3nt: TGCGCCAGCAGCCAAGGACGGGACTCTGGAAACACCATATATTTT
CDR3aa: CASSQGRDSGNTIYF
j_gene: TRBJ1-3
v_gene: TRBV4-3
abundance: NA
d_gene: NA

CDR3nt: TGTGCCAGTAGTATAGTCCCGCGCGGAGGAAACACCGGGGAGCTGTTTTTT
CDR3aa: CASSIVPRGGNTGELFF
j_gene: TRBJ2-2
v_gene: TRBV19
abundance: NA
d_gene: NA

CDR3nt: TGTGCCAGCAGTTTAGCTAGCAGGTCGTTCTTC
CDR3aa: CASSLASRSFF
j_gene: TRBJ2-1
v_gene: TRBV28
abundance: once
d_gene: NA

CDR3nt: TGCGCCAGCAGCTTGGCCGGGAGGATCGATCAGCCCCAGCATTTT
CDR3aa: CASSLAGRIDQPQHF
j_gene: TRBJ1-5
v_gene: TRBV5-1
abundance: NA
d_gene: NA

CDR3nt: TGTGCCAGCAGCGGGGGACAGGGAGGTAATCAGCCCCAGCATTTT
CDR3aa: CASSGGQGGNQPQHF
j_gene: TRBJ1-5
v_gene: TRBV7-2
abundance: once
d_gene: TRBD1

CDR3nt: TGTGCCAGCAGTGACCAGGGGGCGGTTGAGACCCAGTACTTC
CDR3aa: CASSDQGAVETQYF
j_gene: TRBJ2-5
v_gene: TRBV27
abundance: NA
d_gene: TRBD1

CDR3nt: TGTGCCAGCAGTGACTCGAGCGGGAGTCCAGATACGCAGTATTTT
CDR3aa: CASSDSSGSPDTQYF
j_gene: TRBJ2-3
v_gene: TRBV6-4
abundance: few
d_gene: TRBD2